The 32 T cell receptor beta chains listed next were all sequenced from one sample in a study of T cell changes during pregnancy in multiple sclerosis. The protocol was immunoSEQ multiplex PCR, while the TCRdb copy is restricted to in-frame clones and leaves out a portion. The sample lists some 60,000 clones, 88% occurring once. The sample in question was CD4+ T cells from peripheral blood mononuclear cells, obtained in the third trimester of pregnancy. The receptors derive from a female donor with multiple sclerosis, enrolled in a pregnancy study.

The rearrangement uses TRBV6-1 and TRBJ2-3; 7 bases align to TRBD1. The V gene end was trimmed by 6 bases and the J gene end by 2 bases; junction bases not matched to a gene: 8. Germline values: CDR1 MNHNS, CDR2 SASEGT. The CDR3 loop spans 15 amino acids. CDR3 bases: TGTGCCAGCAGGGGGTTGACAGGGACCACAGATACGCAGTATTTT. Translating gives CASRGLTGTTDTQYF.

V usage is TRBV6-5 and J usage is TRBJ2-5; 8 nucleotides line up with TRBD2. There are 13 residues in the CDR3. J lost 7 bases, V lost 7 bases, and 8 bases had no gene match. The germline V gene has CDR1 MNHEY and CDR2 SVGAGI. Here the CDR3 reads CASNPSGRVTQYF. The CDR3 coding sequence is TGTGCCAGCAACCCGTCCGGGAGGGTGACCCAGTACTTC.

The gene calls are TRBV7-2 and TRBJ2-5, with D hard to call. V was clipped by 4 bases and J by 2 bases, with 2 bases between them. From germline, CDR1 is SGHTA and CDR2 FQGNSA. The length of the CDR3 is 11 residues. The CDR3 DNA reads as TGTGCCAGCAGCTCTCAAGAGACCCAGTACTTC. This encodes CASSSQETQYF.

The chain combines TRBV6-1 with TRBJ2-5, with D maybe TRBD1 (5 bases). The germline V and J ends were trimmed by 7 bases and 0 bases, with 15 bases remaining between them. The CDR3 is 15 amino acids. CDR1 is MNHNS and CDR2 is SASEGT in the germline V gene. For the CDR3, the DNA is TGTGCCAGCAATGTCCAGACAGCGTACCAAGAGACCCAGTACTTC. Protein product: CASNVQTAYQETQYF.

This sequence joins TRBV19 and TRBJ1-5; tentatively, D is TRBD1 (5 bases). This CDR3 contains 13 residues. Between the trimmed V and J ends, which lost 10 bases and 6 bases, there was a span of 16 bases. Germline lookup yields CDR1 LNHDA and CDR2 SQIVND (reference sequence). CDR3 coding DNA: TGTGCCACTTCGAGCAGGGTGGCTCAGCCCCAGCATTTT. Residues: CATSSRVAQPQHF.

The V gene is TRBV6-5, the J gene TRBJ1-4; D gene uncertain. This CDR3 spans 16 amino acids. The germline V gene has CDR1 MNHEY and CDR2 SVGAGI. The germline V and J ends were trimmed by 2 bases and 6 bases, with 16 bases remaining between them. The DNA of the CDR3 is TGTGCCAGCAGTTACCGCCTTGGAGGATTCGATGAAAAACTGTTTTTT. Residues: CASSYRLGGFDEKLFF.

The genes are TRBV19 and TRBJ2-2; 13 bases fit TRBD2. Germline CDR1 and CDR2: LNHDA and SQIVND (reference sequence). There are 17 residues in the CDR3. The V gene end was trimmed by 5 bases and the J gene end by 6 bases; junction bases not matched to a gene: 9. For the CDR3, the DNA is TGTGCCAGTAGTCCTCATACGACTAGCGGGGGGCCCGGGGAGCTGTTTTTT. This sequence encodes CASSPHTTSGGPGELFF.

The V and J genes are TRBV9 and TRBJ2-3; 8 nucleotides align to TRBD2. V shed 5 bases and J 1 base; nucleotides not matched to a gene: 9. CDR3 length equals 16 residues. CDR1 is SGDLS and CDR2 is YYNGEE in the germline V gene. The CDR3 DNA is TGTGCCAGCAGTACCCGGCCAGCGGGGGGCACAGATACGCAGTATTTT. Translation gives CASSTRPAGGTDTQYF. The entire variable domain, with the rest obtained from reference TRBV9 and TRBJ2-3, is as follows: DSGVTQTPKHLITATGQRVTLRCSPRSGDLSVYWYQQSLDQGLQFLIQYYNGEERAKGNILERFSAQQFPDLHSELNLSSLELGDSALYFCASSTRPAGGTDTQYFGPGTRLTVL.

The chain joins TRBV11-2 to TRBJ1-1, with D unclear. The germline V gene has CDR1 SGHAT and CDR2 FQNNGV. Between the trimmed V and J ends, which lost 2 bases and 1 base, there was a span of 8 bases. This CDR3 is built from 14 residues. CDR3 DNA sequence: TGTGCCAGCAGCTTAAGCTCGGGGAACACTGAAGCTTTCTTT. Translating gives CASSLSSGNTEAFF.

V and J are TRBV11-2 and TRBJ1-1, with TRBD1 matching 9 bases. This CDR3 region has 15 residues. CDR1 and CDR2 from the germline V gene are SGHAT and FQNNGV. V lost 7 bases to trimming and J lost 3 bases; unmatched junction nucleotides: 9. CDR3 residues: CASNHPGTGYTEAFF. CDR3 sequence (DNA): TGTGCCAGCAACCACCCCGGGACAGGGTACACTGAAGCTTTCTTT.

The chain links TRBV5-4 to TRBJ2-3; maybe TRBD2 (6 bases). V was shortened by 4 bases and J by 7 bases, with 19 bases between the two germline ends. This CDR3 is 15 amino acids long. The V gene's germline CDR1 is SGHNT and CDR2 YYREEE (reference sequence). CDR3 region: CASSPGLISGYTQYF. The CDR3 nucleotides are TGTGCCAGCAGCCCGGGACTTATAAGTGGGTATACGCAGTATTTT.

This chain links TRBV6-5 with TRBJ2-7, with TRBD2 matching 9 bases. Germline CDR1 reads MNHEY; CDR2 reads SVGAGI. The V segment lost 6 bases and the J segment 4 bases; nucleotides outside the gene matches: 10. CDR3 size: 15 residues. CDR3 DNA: TGTGCCAGCAGAAATAGCGGGAGAAGGTCGTACGAGCAGTACTTC. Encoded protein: CASRNSGRRSYEQYF.

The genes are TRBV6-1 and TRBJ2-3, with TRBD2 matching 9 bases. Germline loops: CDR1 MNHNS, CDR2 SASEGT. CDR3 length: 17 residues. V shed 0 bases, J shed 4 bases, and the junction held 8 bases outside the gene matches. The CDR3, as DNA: TGTGCCAGCAGTGAAGCGGCGGGAGGGGAACCTGCAGATACGCAGTATTTT. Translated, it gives CASSEAAGGEPADTQYF.

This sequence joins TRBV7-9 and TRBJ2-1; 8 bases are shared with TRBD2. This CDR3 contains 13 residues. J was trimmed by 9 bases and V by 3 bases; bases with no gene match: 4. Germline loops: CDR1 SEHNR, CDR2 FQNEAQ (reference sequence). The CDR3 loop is CASSLGLVSEQFF. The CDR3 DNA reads TGTGCCAGCAGCTTGGGACTAGTAAGTGAGCAGTTCTTC.

CDR3: CASSLNRDTEAFF. DNA of the CDR3: TGTGCCAGCTCACTCAACAGGGACACTGAAGCTTTCTTT. The V and J genes are TRBV18 and TRBJ1-1, with D perhaps TRBD1 (6 bases). Germline CDR1 reads KGHSH; CDR2 reads LQKENI. Trimming took off 4 bases at V and 3 bases at J, with 9 bases between the two ends. CDR3 size: 13 residues.

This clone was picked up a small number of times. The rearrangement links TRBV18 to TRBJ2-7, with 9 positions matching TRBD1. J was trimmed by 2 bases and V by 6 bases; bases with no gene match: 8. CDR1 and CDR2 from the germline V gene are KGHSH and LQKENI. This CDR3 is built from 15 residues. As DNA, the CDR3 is TGTGCCAGCTCTACCGGGACAGGGCCTACCTACGAGCAGTACTTC. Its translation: CASSTGTGPTYEQYF. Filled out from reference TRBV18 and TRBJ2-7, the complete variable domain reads NAGVMQNPRHLVRRRGQEARLRCSPMKGHSHVYWYRQLPEEGLKFMVYLQKENIIDESGMPKERFSAEFPKEGPSILRIQQVVRGDSAAYFCASSTGTGPTYEQYFGPGTRLTVT.

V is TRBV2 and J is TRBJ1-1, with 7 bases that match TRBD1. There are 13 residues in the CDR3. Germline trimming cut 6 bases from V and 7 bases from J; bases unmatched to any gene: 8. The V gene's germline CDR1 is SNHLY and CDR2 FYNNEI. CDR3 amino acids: CASREQGFDEAFF. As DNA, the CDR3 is TGTGCCAGCAGAGAACAGGGGTTTGATGAAGCTTTCTTT.

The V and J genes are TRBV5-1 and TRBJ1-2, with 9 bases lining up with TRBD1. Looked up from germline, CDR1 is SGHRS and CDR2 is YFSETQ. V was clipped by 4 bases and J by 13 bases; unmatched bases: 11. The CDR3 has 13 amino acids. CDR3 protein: CASSMEGQGFSTF. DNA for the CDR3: TGCGCCAGCAGCATGGAGGGACAGGGATTCAGCACCTTC.

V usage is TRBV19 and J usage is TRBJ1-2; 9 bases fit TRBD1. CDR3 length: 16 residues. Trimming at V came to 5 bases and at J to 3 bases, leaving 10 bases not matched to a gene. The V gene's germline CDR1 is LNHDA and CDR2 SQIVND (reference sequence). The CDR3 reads CASSHPGQGFDYGYTF. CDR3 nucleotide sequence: TGTGCCAGTAGTCACCCGGGACAGGGTTTCGACTATGGCTACACCTTC.

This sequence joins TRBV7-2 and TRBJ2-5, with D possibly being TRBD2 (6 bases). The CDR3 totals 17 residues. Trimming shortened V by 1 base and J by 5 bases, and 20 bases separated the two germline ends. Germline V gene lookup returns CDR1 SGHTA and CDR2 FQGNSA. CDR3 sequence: CASSLGVAGRMGETQYF. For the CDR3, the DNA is TGTGCCAGCAGCTTAGGGGTCGCGGGACGAATGGGGGAGACCCAGTACTTC. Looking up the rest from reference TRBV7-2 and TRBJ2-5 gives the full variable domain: GAGVSQSPSNKVTEKGKDVELRCDPISGHTALYWYRQSLGQGLEFLIYFQGNSAPDKSGLPSDRFSAERTGGSVSTLTIQRTQQEDSAVYLCASSLGVAGRMGETQYFGPGTRLLVL.

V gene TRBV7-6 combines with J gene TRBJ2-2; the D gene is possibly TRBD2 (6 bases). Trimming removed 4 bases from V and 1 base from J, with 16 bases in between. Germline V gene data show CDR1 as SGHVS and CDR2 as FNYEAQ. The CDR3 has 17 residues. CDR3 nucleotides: TGTGCCAGCAGCTCAGTAGCTGGGGGGTTGAACACCGGGGAGCTGTTTTTT. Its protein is CASSSVAGGLNTGELFF.

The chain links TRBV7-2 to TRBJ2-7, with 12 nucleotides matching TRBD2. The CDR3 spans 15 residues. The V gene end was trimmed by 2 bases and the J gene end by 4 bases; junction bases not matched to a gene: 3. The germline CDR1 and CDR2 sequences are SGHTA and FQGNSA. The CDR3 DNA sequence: TGTGCCAGCAGCTTATATGGGACTAGCGGGTACGAGCAGTACTTC. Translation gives CASSLYGTSGYEQYF.

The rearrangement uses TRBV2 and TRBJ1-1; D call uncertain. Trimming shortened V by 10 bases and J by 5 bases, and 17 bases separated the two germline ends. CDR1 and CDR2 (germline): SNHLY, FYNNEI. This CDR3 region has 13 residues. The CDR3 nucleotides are TGTGCCACCAATGAAGGGAGAAGGACTGAAGCTTTCTTT. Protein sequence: CATNEGRRTEAFF.

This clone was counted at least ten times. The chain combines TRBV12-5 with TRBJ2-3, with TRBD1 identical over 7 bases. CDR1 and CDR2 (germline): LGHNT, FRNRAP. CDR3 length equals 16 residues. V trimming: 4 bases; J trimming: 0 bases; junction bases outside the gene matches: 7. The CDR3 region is CASGSDRDPSTDTQYF. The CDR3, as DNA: TGTGCTAGTGGTTCCGACAGGGACCCTAGCACAGATACGCAGTATTTT. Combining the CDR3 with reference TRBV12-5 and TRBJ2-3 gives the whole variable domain DARVTQTPRHKVTEMGQEVTMRCQPILGHNTVFWYRQTMMQGLELLAYFRNRAPLDDSGMPKDRFSAEMPDATLATLKIQPSEPRDSAVYFCASGSDRDPSTDTQYFGPGTRLTVL.

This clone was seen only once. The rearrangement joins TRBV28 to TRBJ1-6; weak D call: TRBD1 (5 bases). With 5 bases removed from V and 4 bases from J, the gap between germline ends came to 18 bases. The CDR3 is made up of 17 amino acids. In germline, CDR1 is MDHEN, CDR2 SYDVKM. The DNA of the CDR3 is TGTGCCAGCAGTCTATATTCCGGGACTCTATATAATTCACCCCTCCACTTT. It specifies CASSLYSGTLYNSPLHF.

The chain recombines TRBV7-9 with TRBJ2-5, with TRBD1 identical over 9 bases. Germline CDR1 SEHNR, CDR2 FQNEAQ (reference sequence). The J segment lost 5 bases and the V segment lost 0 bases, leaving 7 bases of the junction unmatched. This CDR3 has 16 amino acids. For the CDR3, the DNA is TGTGCCAGCAGCTTAGCTTTCGGGACAGGGAGCGAGACCCAGTACTTC. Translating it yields CASSLAFGTGSETQYF.

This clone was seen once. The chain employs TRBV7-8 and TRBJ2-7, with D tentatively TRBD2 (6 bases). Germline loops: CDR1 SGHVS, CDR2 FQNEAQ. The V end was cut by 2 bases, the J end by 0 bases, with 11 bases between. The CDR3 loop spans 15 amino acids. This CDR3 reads CASSLLEGFSYEQYF. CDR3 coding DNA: TGTGCCAGCAGCTTATTGGAGGGCTTCTCCTACGAGCAGTACTTC.

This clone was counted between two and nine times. CDR3 sequence (DNA): TGTGCCAGCAGTGAATTGGCCACCGCCCATATGAACACTGAAGCTTTCTTT. It specifies CASSELATAHMNTEAFF. The chain employs TRBV2 and TRBJ1-1, with D unresolved. CDR3 length equals 17 residues. Germline V CDR1 and CDR2: SNHLY, FYNNEI. Trimming cost V 2 bases and J 0 bases, with 16 bases left between them.

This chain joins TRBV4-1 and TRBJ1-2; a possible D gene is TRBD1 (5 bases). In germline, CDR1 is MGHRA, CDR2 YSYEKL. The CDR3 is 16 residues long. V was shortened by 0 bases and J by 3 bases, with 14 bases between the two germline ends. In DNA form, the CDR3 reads TGCGCCAGCAGCCAAGATGTCGGACAAGCCCACTATGGCTACACCTTC. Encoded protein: CASSQDVGQAHYGYTF.

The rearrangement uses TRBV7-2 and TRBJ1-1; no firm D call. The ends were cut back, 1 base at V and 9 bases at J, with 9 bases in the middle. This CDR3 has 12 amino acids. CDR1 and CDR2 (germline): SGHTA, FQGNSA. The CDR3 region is CASSLVHSKAFF. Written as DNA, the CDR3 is TGTGCCAGCAGCTTAGTCCATTCAAAAGCTTTCTTT.

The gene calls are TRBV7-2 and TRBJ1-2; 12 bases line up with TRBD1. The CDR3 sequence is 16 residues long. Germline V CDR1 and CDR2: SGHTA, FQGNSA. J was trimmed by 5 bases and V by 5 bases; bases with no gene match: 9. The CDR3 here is CASSMGQGADYYGYTF. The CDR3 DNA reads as TGTGCCAGCAGCATGGGACAGGGGGCTGACTATTATGGCTACACCTTC.

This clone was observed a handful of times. The CDR3 sequence: CASSPLAGAYEQYF. Here the CDR3 DNA reads TGTGCCAGTAGCCCACTAGCGGGAGCGTACGAGCAGTACTTC. The V call is TRBV19, the J call TRBJ2-7; 11 nucleotides align to TRBD2. The CDR3 has 14 residues. The ends lost 6 bases at V and 4 bases at J; junction bases unmatched: 5. Germline CDR1 LNHDA, CDR2 SQIVND (reference sequence).